The next 5 T cell receptor beta chains were all read from a single sample in a study of human T cells and chemical hapten exposure (dated by TCRdb to about 2021). The time point label corresponds to: patch test 1, 2 weeks after DPC sensitization. This specimen's treatment or condition label, interpreted: therapeutic diphenylcyclopropenone sensitization with weekly scalp DPC. Libraries were constructed by RACE. TCRdb records NextSeq 500 as the sequencer. TCRdb reprocessed the public reads (quality trimming at Q25 with fastp, clone calling with MiXCR) and kept in-frame beta chains. Under each unique CDR3 protein, matching rows form one entry showing the most common genes and DNA. The sample records about 380,000 distinct CDR3 sequences, nearly 5% of which are singletons. The ten largest clones take up about 2.2% of the sample. This sample comprised whole blood, obtained in connection with sensitization to the hapten diphenylcyclopropenone (DPC). These receptors originate from a woman aged 45 to 65 with alopecia areata. Some clones in this sample may be carry-over from other donors' samples.

This clonotype was counted many times. The CDR3 sequence is CASSIVRTGVAHSYEQYF. CDR3 DNA sequence: TGTGCCAGTAGTATAGTACGGACAGGGGTCGCTCACTCCTACGAGCAGTACTTC. V and J are TRBV19 and TRBJ2-7; TRBD1 aligns across 9 bases. Germline trimming cut 1 base from V and 0 bases from J; bases unmatched to any gene: 10. This CDR3 contains 18 residues. Germline CDR1 is LNHDA and CDR2 is SQIVND (reference sequence).

This clonotype occurred many times. The rearrangement uses TRBV5-1 and TRBJ2-7, with TRBD2 as a possible D gene (5 bases). V shed 0 bases and J shed 2 bases, with 6 bases lying between them. Germline CDR1 SGHRS, CDR2 YFSETQ. There are 13 residues in the CDR3. This chain's CDR3 is CASSLDGAYEQYF. In DNA form, the CDR3 reads TGCGCCAGCAGCTTGGACGGGGCCTACGAGCAGTACTTC.

This clonotype was observed at least ten times. This chain uses TRBV7-9 with TRBJ1-1, with D possibly matching TRBD1 (6 bases). The ends were cut back, 0 bases at V and 0 bases at J, with 8 bases in the middle. CDR3 length: 15 residues. In germline, CDR1 is SEHNR, CDR2 FQNEAQ (reference sequence). The DNA of the CDR3 is TGTGCCAGCAGCTTAGCGCAGGGGTTGAACACTGAAGCTTTCTTT. Translating it yields CASSLAQGLNTEAFF.

This sequence joins TRBV29-1 and TRBJ1-2; D gene ambiguous. The V gene lost 3 bases and the J gene lost 0 bases, with 11 bases spanning the gap. This CDR3 spans 14 amino acids. Per germline, CDR1 SQVTM and CDR2 ANQGSEA. CDR3 DNA: TGCAGCGTTGAGGACGACCTCTCTAACTATGGCTACACCTTC. Amino acids: CSVEDDLSNYGYTF. Variable domain in full (rest from reference TRBV29-1 and TRBJ1-2): SAVISQKPSRDICQRGTSLTIQCQVDSQVTMMFWYRQQPGQSLTLIATANQGSEATYESGFVIDKFPISRPNLTFSTLTVSNMSPEDSSIYLCSVEDDLSNYGYTFGSGTRLTVV.

This clonotype was counted at least ten times. V gene TRBV6-5 combines with J gene TRBJ2-2, with TRBD2 matching over 7 bases. Trimming cost V 0 bases and J 2 bases; bases outside gene matches: 3. Per the germline V gene, CDR1 is MNHEY and CDR2 is SVGAGI. The CDR3 totals 16 residues. The CDR3 region has the DNA TGTGCCAGCAGTTACTCAGCTAGCGGTAACACCGGGGAGCTGTTTTTT. It yields the protein CASSYSASGNTGELFF.